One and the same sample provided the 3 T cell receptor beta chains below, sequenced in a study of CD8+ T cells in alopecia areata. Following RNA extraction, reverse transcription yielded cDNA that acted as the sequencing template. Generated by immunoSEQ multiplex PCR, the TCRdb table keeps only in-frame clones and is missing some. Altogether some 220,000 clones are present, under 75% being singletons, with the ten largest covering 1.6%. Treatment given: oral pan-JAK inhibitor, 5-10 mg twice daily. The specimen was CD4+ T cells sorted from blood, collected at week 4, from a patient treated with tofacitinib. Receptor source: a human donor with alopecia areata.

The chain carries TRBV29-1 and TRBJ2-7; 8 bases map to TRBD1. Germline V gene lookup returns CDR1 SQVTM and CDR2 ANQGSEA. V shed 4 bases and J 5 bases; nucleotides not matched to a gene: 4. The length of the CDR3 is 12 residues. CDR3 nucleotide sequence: TGCAGCGTTGGGACAGGGCGGGACGAGCAGTACTTC. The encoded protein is CSVGTGRDEQYF.

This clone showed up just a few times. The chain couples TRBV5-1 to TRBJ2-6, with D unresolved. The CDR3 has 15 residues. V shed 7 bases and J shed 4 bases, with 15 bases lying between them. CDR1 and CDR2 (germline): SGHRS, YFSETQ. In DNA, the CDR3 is TGCGCCAGCGAGACGGAGCCAAAAGGGGCCAACGTCCTGACTTTC. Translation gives CASETEPKGANVLTF.

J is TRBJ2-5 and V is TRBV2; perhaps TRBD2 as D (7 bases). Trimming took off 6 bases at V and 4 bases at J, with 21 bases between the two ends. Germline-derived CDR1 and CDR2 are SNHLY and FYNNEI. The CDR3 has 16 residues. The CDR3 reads CASSPVGGRTAETQYF. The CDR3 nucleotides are TGTGCCAGCAGCCCCGTCGGGGGGCGCACTGCAGAGACCCAGTACTTC.